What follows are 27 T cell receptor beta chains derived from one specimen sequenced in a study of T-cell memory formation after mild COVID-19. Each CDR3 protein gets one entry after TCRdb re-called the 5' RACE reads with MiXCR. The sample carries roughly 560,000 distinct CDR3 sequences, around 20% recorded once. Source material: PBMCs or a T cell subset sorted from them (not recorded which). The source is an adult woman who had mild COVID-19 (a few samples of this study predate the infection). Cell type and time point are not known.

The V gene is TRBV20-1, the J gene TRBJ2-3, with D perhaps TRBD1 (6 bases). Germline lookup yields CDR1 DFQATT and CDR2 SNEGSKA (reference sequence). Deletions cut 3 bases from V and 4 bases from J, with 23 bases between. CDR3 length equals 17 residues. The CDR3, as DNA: TGCAGTGCTAGGGCACCAGTCTCAGGGGTCGGGGCAGATACGCAGTATTTT. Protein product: CSARAPVSGVGADTQYF.

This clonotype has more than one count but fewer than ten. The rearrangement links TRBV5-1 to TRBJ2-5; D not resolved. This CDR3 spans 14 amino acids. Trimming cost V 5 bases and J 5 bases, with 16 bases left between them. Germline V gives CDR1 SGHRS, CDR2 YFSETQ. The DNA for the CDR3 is TGCGCCAGCAGTCGCACAGATAAGGCGGAGACCCAGTACTTC. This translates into CASSRTDKAETQYF.

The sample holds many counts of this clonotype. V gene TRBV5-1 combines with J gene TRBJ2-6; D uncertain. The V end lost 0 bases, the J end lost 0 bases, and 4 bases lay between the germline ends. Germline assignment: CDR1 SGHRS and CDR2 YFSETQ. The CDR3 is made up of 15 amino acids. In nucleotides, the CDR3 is TGCGCCAGCAGCTTGGAGGGCTCTGGGGCCAACGTCCTGACTTTC. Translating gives CASSLEGSGANVLTF.

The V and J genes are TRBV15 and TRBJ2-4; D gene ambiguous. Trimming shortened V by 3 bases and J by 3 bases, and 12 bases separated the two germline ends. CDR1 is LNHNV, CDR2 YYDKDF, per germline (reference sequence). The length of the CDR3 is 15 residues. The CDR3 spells CATSSDAGVKNIQYF. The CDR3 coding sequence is TGTGCCACCAGCAGCGATGCTGGGGTCAAAAACATTCAGTACTTC. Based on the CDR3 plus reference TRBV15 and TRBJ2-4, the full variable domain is DAMVIQNPRYQVTQFGKPVTLSCSQTLNHNVMYWYQQKSSQAPKLLFHYYDKDFNNEADTPDNFQSRRPNTSFCFLDIRSPGLGDTAMYLCATSSDAGVKNIQYFGAGTRLSVL.

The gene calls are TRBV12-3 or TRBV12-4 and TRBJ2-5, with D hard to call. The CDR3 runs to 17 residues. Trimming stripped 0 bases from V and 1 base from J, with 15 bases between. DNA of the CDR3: TGTGCCAGCAGTTTAGCTAAAAAGACCGACTTCCAAGAGACCCAGTACTTC. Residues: CASSLAKKTDFQETQYF.

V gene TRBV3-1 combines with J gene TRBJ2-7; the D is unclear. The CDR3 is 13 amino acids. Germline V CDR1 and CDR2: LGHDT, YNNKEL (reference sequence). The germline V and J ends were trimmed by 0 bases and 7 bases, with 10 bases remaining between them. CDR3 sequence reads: CASSQDQAREQYF. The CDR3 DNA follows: TGTGCCAGCAGCCAAGATCAGGCCAGGGAGCAGTACTTC.

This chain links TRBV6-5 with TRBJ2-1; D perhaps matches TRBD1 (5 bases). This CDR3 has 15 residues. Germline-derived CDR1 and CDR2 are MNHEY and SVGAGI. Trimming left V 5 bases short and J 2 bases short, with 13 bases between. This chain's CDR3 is CASSPQGKTYNEQFF. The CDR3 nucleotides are TGTGCCAGCAGTCCCCAGGGAAAAACCTACAATGAGCAGTTCTTC.

DNA of the CDR3: TGCAGTGCTAGACCGAGCGAGGGACTGCCACTCTCTGGGGCCAACGTCCTGACTTTC. It specifies CSARPSEGLPLSGANVLTF. J is TRBJ2-6 and V is TRBV20-1; maybe TRBD2 (6 bases). The germline gives CDR1 DFQATT, CDR2 SNEGSKA (reference sequence). The CDR3 sequence is 19 residues long. Trimming stripped 2 bases from V and 0 bases from J, with 20 bases between.

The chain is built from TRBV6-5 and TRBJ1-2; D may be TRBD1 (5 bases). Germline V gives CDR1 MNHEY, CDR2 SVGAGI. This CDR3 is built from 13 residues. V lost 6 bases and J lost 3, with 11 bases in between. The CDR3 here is CASRATEYYGYTF. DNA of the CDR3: TGTGCCAGCAGAGCGACAGAGTACTATGGCTACACCTTC.

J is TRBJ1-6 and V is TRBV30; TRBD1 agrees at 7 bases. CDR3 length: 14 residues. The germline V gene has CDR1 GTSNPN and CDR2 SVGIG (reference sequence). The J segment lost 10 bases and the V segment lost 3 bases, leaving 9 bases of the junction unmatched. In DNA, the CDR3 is TGTGCCTGGAGACCAACAGGGGATGGGTCACCCCTCCACTTT. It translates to CAWRPTGDGSPLHF.

CDR3: CASSLVQAGYTDTQYF. The CDR3 region has the DNA TGTGCCAGCAGCCTTGTCCAGGCGGGATACACAGATACGCAGTATTTT. The chain combines TRBV5-6 with TRBJ2-3, with TRBD2 as a possible D gene (6 bases). Germline V lookup: CDR1 SGHDT, CDR2 YYEEEE. V was cut by 4 bases and J by 2 bases, with 17 bases left in between. This CDR3 spans 16 amino acids.

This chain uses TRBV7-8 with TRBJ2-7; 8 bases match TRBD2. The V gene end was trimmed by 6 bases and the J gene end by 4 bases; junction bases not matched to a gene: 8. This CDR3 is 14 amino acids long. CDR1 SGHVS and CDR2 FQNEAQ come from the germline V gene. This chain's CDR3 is CASSRAGGGYEQYF. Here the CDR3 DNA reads TGTGCCAGCAGTAGGGCCGGCGGGGGGTACGAGCAGTACTTC.

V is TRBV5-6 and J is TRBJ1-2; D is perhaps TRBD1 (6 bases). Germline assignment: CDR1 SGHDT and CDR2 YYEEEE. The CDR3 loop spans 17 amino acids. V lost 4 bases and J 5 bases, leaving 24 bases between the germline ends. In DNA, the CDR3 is TGTGCCAGCAGCCTCCGAGGGTCACACAGGGAGGGGTATGGCTACACCTTC. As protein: CASSLRGSHREGYGYTF.

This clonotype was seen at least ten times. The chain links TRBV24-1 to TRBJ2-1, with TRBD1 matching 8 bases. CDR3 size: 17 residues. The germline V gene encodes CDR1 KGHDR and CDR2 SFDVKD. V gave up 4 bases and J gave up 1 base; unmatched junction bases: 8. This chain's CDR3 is CATSDESGGSSYNEQFF. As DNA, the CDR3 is TGTGCCACCAGTGACGAGTCAGGGGGCTCATCCTACAATGAGCAGTTCTTC.

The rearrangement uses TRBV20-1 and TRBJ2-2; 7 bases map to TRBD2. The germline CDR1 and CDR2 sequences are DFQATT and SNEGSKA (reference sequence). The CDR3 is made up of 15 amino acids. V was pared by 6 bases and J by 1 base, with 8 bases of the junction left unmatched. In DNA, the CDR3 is TGCAGTGCGCACTCTAGCGGCCAGAACACCGGGGAGCTGTTTTTT. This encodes CSAHSSGQNTGELFF.

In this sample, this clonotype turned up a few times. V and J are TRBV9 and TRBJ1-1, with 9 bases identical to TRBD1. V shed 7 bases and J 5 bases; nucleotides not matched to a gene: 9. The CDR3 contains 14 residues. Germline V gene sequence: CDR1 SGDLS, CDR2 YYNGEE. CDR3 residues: CASAPRQGGTEAFF. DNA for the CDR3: TGTGCCAGCGCCCCGAGACAGGGGGGGACTGAAGCTTTCTTT.

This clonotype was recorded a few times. CDR3 DNA: TGTGCCAGCAGCTTGTACGGGAGGCGATCTCAAGAGACCCAGTACTTC. Its translation is CASSLYGRRSQETQYF. The chain employs TRBV5-6 and TRBJ2-5; the match to TRBD2 covers 7 bases. V dropped 1 base and J dropped 2; count of bases not matched to a gene: 8. The CDR3 has 16 residues. CDR1 and CDR2 (germline): SGHDT, YYEEEE.

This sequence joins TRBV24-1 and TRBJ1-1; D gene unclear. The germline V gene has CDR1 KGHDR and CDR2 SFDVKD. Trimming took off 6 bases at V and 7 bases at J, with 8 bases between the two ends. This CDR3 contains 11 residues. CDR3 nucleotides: TGTGCCACCAGTTGGCTGGGTGAAGCTTTCTTT. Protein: CATSWLGEAFF.

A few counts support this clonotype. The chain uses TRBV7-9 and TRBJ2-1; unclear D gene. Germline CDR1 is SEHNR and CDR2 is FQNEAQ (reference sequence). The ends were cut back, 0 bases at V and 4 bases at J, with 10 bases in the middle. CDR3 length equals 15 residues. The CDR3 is CASSLAGHGYNEQFF. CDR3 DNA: TGTGCCAGCAGCTTAGCCGGTCATGGTTACAATGAGCAGTTCTTC. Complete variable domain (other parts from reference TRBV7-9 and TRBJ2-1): DTGVSQNPRHKITKRGQNVTFRCDPISEHNRLYWYRQTLGQGPEFLTYFQNEAQLEKSRLLSDRFSAERPKGSFSTLEIQRTEQGDSAMYLCASSLAGHGYNEQFFGPGTRLTVL.

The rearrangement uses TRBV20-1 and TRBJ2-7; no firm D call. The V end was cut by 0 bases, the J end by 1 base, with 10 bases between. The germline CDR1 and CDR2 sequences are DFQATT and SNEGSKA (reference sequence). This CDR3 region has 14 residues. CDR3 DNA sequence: TGCAGTGCTAGAGATCCGGGTGAATCCTACGAGCAGTACTTC. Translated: CSARDPGESYEQYF.

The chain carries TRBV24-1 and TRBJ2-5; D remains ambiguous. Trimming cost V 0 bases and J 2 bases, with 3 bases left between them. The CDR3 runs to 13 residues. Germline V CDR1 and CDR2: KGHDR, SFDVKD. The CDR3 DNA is TGTGCCACCAGTGATTTGCGGCAAGAGACCCAGTACTTC. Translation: CATSDLRQETQYF.

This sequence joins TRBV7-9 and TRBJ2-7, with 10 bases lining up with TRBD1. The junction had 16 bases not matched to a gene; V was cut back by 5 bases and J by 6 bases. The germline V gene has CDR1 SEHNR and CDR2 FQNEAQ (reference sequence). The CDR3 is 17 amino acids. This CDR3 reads CASSQTPTRDRGSEQYF. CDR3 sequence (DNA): TGTGCCAGCAGCCAAACACCCACGCGGGACAGGGGATCCGAGCAGTACTTC.

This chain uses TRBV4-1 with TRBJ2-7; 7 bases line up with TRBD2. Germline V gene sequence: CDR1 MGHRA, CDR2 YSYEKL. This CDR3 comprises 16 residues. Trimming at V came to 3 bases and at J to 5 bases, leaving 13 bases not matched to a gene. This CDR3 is CASSQIGVRGFHEQYF. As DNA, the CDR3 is TGCGCCAGCAGCCAGATAGGGGTGCGGGGGTTCCACGAGCAGTACTTC.

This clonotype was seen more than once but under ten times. CDR3 in amino acids: CSAPTGVDYGYTF. The CDR3 DNA sequence: TGCAGTGCGCCTACAGGGGTCGACTATGGCTACACCTTC. V gene TRBV20-1 combines with J gene TRBJ1-2; the match to TRBD1 covers 7 bases. Looked up from germline, CDR1 is DFQATT and CDR2 is SNEGSKA (reference sequence). This CDR3 has 13 amino acids. V shed 6 bases, J shed 3 bases, and the junction held 7 bases outside the gene matches.

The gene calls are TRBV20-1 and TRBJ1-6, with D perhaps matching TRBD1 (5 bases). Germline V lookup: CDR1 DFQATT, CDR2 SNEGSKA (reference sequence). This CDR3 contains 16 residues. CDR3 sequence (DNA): TGCAGCGCTCAAGCAGGGCCGAGCTCCTATAATTCACCCCTCCACTTT. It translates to CSAQAGPSSYNSPLHF.

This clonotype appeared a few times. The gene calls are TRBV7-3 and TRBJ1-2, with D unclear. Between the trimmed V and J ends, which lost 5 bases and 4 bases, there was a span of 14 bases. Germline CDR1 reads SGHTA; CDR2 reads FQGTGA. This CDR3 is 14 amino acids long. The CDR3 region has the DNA TGTGCCAGCAGCCCTGACGACGGCCTCTATGGCTACACCTTC. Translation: CASSPDDGLYGYTF.

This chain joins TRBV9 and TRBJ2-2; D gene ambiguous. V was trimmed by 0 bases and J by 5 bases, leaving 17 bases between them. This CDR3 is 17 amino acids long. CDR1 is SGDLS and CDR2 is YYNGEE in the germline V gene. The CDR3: CASSVVKVLVSTGELFF. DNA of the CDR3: TGTGCCAGCAGCGTAGTAAAGGTTCTAGTTTCGACCGGGGAGCTGTTTTTT.